The 13 T cell receptor beta chains given below trace back to one sample, sequenced in a study of blood T cell repertoires in COVID-19. The method was immunoSEQ multiplex PCR; TCRdb's version includes in-frame clones alone and lacks a portion of them. The repertoire holds fewer than 150,000 clones, with 85% as singletons. Sequences were obtained from peripheral blood. The receptors come from a human donor in a cohort sampled during active COVID-19.

The chain links TRBV3-1 (or the pseudogene TRBV3-2) to TRBJ1-2; TRBD1 is a possible D gene (5 bases). Germline V gene sequence: CDR1 LGHDT, CDR2 YNNKEL (reference sequence). Trimming shortened V by 2 bases and J by 8 bases, and 9 bases separated the two germline ends. The CDR3 consists of 12 residues. As DNA, the CDR3 is TGTGCCAGCAGCCAAAAGGGGTGGGGCTACACCTTC. Translation gives CASSQKGWGYTF.

This chain connects TRBV7-2 to TRBJ1-3; TRBD1 is a possible D gene (5 bases). The CDR3 loop spans 15 amino acids. Germline V gene lookup returns CDR1 SGHTA and CDR2 FQGNSA. V lost 1 base to trimming and J lost 7 bases, with 14 bases between them. For the CDR3, the DNA is TGTGCCAGCAGCTTAGGGGGTTCAGGGAGGAACACCATATATTTT. It codes for CASSLGGSGRNTIYF.

The rearrangement joins TRBV7-8 to TRBJ1-1; TRBD1 matches at 7 bases. The CDR3 covers 16 residues. From germline, CDR1 is SGHVS and CDR2 FQNEAQ. V was pared by 0 bases and J by 2 bases, with 6 bases of the junction left unmatched. The CDR3 is CASSLAFDRANTEAFF. Written as DNA, the CDR3 is TGTGCCAGCAGCTTAGCCTTCGACAGGGCTAACACTGAAGCTTTCTTT.

The chain carries TRBV11-1 and TRBJ2-5; 10 nucleotides match TRBD1. The CDR3 extends over 15 amino acids. Trimming at V came to 5 bases and at J to 5 bases, leaving 8 bases not matched to a gene. Germline CDR1 and CDR2: SGHAT and FQDESV (reference sequence). CDR3 region: CASSRDRGPRETQYF. DNA for the CDR3: TGTGCCAGCAGCAGAGACAGGGGGCCGCGGGAGACCCAGTACTTC.

The chain combines TRBV15 with TRBJ2-6; 7 nucleotides line up with TRBD1. Germline assignment: CDR1 LNHNV and CDR2 YYDKDF (reference sequence). This CDR3 comprises 18 residues. Unmatched junction bases numbered 6, after V lost 1 base and J lost 0 bases. CDR3 bases: TGTGCCACCAGCAGAGTGGGGACAGCACCCTCTGGGGCCAACGTCCTGACTTTC. Amino acids: CATSRVGTAPSGANVLTF.

CDR3 DNA: TGCGCCAGCAGAATACAGGGCGTTAACTATGGCTACACCTTC. Its translation is CASRIQGVNYGYTF. The genes are TRBV10-1 and TRBJ1-2; the D gene is possibly TRBD1 (6 bases). V gave up 6 bases and J gave up 1 base, with 12 bases separating them. CDR3 length: 14 residues. The germline gives CDR1 WNHNN, CDR2 SYGVQD (reference sequence).

The chain carries TRBV9 and TRBJ2-2, with D possibly being TRBD1 (7 bases). The CDR3 length is 13 residues. With 6 bases removed from V and 7 bases from J, the gap between germline ends came to 13 bases. Germline V CDR1 and CDR2: SGDLS, YYNGEE. CDR3 amino acids: CASTEGAGGELFF. The CDR3 nucleotides are TGTGCCAGCACGGAGGGGGCCGGCGGGGAGCTGTTTTTT.

CDR3 residues: CASTNGLAGVTDTQYF. For the CDR3, the DNA is TGTGCCAGCACCAATGGACTAGCGGGAGTCACAGATACGCAGTATTTT. The rearrangement uses TRBV5-4 and TRBJ2-3; TRBD2 matches at 13 bases. The length of the CDR3 is 16 residues. Germline loops: CDR1 SGHNT, CDR2 YYREEE (reference sequence). Trimming at V came to 6 bases and at J to 2 bases, leaving 6 bases not matched to a gene. The whole variable domain, filled in from reference TRBV5-4 and TRBJ2-3, reads ETGVTQSPTHLIKTRGQQVTLRCSSQSGHNTVSWYQQALGQGPQFIFQYYREEENGRGNFPPRFSGLQFPNYSSELNVNALELDDSALYLCASTNGLAGVTDTQYFGPGTRLTVL.

This clone was counted once. The chain recombines TRBV3-1 (or the pseudogene TRBV3-2) with TRBJ1-2, with a tentative D call TRBD1 (6 bases). Germline loops: CDR1 LGHDT, CDR2 YNNKEL (reference sequence). The V and J ends lost 3 bases and 2 bases respectively, with 10 bases between them. The CDR3 is made up of 14 amino acids. The CDR3 coding sequence is TGTGCCAGCAGCCATTTCGGACAGAACTATGGCTACACCTTC. As protein: CASSHFGQNYGYTF.

This clone was seen a few times. The same CDR3 also results from other DNA sequences found in this sample. CDR3 sequence: CASSVGLAGGFYNEQFF. DNA for the CDR3: TGTGCCAGCAGTGTTGGGCTAGCGGGAGGCTTCTACAATGAGCAGTTCTTC. J is TRBJ2-1 and V is TRBV2; 11 nucleotides align to TRBD2. The J segment lost 3 bases and the V segment lost 4 bases, leaving 8 bases of the junction unmatched. The CDR3 covers 17 residues. Germline CDR1 is SNHLY and CDR2 is FYNNEI. Full variable domain (remainder filled in from reference TRBV2 and TRBJ2-1): EPEVTQTPSHQVTQMGQEVILRCVPISNHLYFYWYRQILGQKVEFLVSFYNNEISEKSEIFDDQFSVERPDGSNFTLKIRSTKLEDSAMYFCASSVGLAGGFYNEQFFGPGTRLTVL.

This chain links TRBV24-1 with TRBJ2-1; 14 bases align to TRBD2. The V gene end was trimmed by 4 bases and the J gene end by 1 base; junction bases not matched to a gene: 8. The CDR3 consists of 19 residues. Germline CDR1 and CDR2: KGHDR and SFDVKD. The CDR3 loop reads CATSDPGTSGSRSYNEQFF. The CDR3 nucleotides are TGTGCCACCAGTGACCCCGGGACTAGCGGGAGTCGTTCCTACAATGAGCAGTTCTTC.

The V gene is TRBV5-4, the J gene TRBJ2-3; 9 bases agree with TRBD2. Germline CDR1 is SGHNT and CDR2 is YYREEE (reference sequence). CDR3 length: 15 amino acids. Unmatched junction bases numbered 1, after V lost 1 base and J lost 1 base. CDR3 loop: CASSLRTSGTDTQYF. Written as DNA, the CDR3 is TGTGCCAGCAGCTTGAGGACTAGCGGCACAGATACGCAGTATTTT.

About this clone itself: This sample also contains other DNA sequences that code for the same CDR3. This chain connects TRBV6-2 or TRBV6-3 to TRBJ1-2, with a weak D call TRBD1 (6 bases). The CDR3 sequence is 13 residues long. Trimming stripped 2 bases from V and 8 bases from J, with 12 bases between. Germline CDR1 MNHEY, CDR2 SVGEGT. The CDR3 DNA follows: TGTGCCAGCAGTTACCGGGGGGCCTCAGGCTACACCTTC. Amino acids: CASSYRGASGYTF.